This T cell receptor (beta chain) was profiled in a study of vaccination and CD4 T cells after COVID-19. Study-wide context: The study collected post-vaccine samples a median around 77 days after dose two, with a range of 14 to 241.

To note about this clonotype: Its antigen is unknown.

The Oncomine TCR Beta short-read assay was applied to DNA of cultured CD4+ T cells. TCRdb independently ran MiXCR on the PCR reads; one entry per CDR3 protein. The repertoire has about 2,700 distinct CDR3 sequences, about two fifths of them found once; the top ten carry less than 70%. Study findings and constraints: This study had few convalescent patients and no early post-infection samples. Spike mono-reactivity was found in 304 of the 307 vaccine-specific clones identified in convalescent patients.

The CDR3 is 15 amino acids. The V segment lost 6 bases and the J segment 5 bases; nucleotides outside the gene matches: 6. The germline gives CDR1 SNHLY, CDR2 FYNNEI. Sample treatment: approximately 10-day PBMC culture with coronavirus spike peptide pools or control peptides (ViraFEST assay). During the years 2011-2018, before the COVID-19 pandemic, the unexposed donor's CD4+ T cells were collected. The TCR originated in a human donor in good health. What was sequenced was CD4+ T cells from blood, cultured in vitro. The chain uses TRBV2 and TRBJ1-5; the match to TRBD1 covers 11 bases. CDR3 amino acids: CASRDGTGGYQPQHF. DNA for the CDR3: TGTGCCAGCAGAGACGGGACAGGGGGATATCAGCCCCAGCATTTT. The full variable domain, in which reference TRBV2 and TRBJ1-5 provide the parts outside the CDR3, is EPEVTQTPSHQVTQMGQEVILRCVPISNHLYFYWYRQILGQKVEFLVSFYNNEISEKSEIFDDQFSVERPDGSNFTLKIRSTKLEDSAMYFCASRDGTGGYQPQHFGDGTRLSIL.